This TCR beta chain derives from a study of blood T cell repertoires in COVID-19 (TCRdb year 2020). As for the study more broadly: Samples from collaborators originated in the United States, Italy and Spain and spanned both the acute and convalescent phases of COVID-19. Deeply sampled blood TCRbeta repertoires from subjects exposed to, actively infected with, or recovered from COVID-19 were included in the dataset. The repertoires were made available in a free public database intended to serve as a resource for research on the immune response to SARS-CoV-2. Where HLA class I and class II types were available, the types were taken from metadata supplied by the sample provider, not from assay-based typing. The material from the prospective study consisted of cDNA or gDNA derived from T cells, B-cell-depleted T cells, or PBMCs. A de-identified subject ID, COVID-19 status, age in years and sex were almost always included in the sample metadata. Samples came from the ongoing ImmuneRACE study (first 160 participants) plus 1,254 subjects from 6 global collaborators. Overall study results and their limits: How much clinical and demographic metadata was included differed by source and by participant, and the metadata was provided uncurated.

Points on this clone: Its antigen is currently not known. Base-call qualities are not available, and no considerably larger clone is one nucleotide away.

The V end gives up 1 base and the J end 5 bases, leaving 11 bases in the junction not matched to a gene. The CDR3 sequence holds 16 residues, the cysteine and phenylalanine included. The retained sequence is limited to the CDR3, 48 bases, with the frame set at the first base. Based on the germline V gene (reference sequence), the CDR1 and CDR2 sequences are LGHDT and YNNKEL. TCRbeta CDR3 regions were amplified from genomic DNA using the immunoSEQ Assay, a bias-controlled multiplex PCR. From the authors' description of their analysis: The number of nucleated cells in each sample was estimated by amplification of reference gene primers within the assay. Sequence reads were collapsed and filtered to measure the absolute abundance of every unique TCRbeta CDR3 rearrangement. Productive Simpson clonality was computed per sample as the square root of Simpson's diversity index over productive rearrangements. As stored in TCRdb, this immuneACCESS dataset retains in-frame rearrangements with V and J assigned. A fraction of the clones does not appear; measured against another copy, unresolved V genes explain less than half of the discrepancy, and the remainder lacks a known reason. D and trimming come from the DNA, and the V and J calls and clone size come from that table. This sample holds 200,000 to 250,000 clones; more than 65% were observed only once. The ten largest clonotypes hold around 9.5% of the sample.

Each collaborating institution followed its own protocols to collect whole blood in K2EDTA tubes. Collaborator samples were shipped for TCRbeta analysis as frozen whole blood, isolated PBMCs, or DNA extracted from either sample type. The receptor's source is a man in his fifties or sixties with active or convalescent COVID-19. Sequenced: peripheral blood. In this chain, TRBV3-1 (or the pseudogene TRBV3-2) is recombined with TRBJ2-7; a stretch of 7 junction bases matches TRBD1. The nucleotide sequence is given as TGTGCCAGCAGCCAAGTGCGATCGACAGGGCCCCACGAGCAGTACTTC. Its product reads: CASSQVRSTGPHEQYF.